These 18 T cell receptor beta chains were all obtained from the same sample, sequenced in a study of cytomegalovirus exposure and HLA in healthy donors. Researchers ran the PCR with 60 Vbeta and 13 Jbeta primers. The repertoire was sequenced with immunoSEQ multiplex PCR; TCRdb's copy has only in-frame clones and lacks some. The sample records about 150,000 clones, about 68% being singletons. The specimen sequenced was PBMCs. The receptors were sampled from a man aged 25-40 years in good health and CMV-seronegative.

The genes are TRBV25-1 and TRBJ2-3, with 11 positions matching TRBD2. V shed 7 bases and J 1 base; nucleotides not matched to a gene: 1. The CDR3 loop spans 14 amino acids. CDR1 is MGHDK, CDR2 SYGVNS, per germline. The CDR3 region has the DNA TGTGCCAGCAATAGCGGGGGGGGCACAGATACGCAGTATTTT. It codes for CASNSGGGTDTQYF.

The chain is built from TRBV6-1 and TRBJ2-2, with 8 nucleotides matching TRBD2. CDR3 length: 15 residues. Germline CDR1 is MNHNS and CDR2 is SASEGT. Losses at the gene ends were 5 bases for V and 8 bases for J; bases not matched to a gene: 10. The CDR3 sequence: CASSLKRGSGGELFF. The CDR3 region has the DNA TGTGCCAGCAGTTTAAAGCGGGGGTCTGGAGGGGAGCTGTTTTTT.

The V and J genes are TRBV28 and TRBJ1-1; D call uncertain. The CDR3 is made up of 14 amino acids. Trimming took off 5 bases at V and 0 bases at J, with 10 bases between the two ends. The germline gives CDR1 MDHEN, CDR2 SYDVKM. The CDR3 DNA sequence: TGTGCCAGCAGTATAGAATCCATGAACACTGAAGCTTTCTTT. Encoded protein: CASSIESMNTEAFF.

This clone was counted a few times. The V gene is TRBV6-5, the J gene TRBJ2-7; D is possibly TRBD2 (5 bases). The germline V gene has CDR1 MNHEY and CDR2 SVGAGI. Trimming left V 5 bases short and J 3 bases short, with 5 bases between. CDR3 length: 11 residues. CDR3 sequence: CASSEGYEQYF. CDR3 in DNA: TGTGCCAGCAGTGAGGGCTACGAGCAGTACTTC.

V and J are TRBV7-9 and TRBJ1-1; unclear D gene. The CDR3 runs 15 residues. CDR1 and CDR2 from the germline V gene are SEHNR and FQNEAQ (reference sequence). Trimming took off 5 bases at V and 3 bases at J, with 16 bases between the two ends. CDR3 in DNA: TGTGCCAGCAGCGTGGGCCTTCAGCGGGACACTGAAGCTTTCTTT. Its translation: CASSVGLQRDTEAFF. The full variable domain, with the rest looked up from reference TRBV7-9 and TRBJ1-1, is DTGVSQNPRHKITKRGQNVTFRCDPISEHNRLYWYRQTLGQGPEFLTYFQNEAQLEKSRLLSDRFSAERPKGSFSTLEIQRTEQGDSAMYLCASSVGLQRDTEAFFGQGTRLTVV.

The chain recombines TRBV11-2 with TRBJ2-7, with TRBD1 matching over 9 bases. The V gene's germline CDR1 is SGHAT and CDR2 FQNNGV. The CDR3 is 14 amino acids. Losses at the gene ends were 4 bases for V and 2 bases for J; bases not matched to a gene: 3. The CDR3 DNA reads TGTGCCAGCAGCTGGGACAGGGTCACCTACGAGCAGTACTTC. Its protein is CASSWDRVTYEQYF.

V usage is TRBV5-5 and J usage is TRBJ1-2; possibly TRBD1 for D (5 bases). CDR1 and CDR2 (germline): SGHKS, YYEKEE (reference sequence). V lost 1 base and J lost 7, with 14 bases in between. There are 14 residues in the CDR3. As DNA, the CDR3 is TGTGCCAGCAGCTTGAAGGCGGGGGTGTTTGGCTACACCTTC. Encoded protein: CASSLKAGVFGYTF.

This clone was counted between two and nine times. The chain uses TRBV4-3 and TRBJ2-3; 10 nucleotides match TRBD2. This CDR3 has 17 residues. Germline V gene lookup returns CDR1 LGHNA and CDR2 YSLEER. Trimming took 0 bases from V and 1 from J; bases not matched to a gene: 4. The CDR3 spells CASSQDGLAAGTDTQYF. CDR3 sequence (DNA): TGCGCCAGCAGCCAAGATGGACTAGCGGCCGGCACAGATACGCAGTATTTT.

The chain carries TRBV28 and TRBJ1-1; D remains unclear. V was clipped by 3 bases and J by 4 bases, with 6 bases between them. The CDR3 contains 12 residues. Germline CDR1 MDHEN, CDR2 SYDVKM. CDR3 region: CASSLRVTEAFF. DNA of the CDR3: TGTGCCAGCAGTTTGAGGGTCACTGAAGCTTTCTTT.

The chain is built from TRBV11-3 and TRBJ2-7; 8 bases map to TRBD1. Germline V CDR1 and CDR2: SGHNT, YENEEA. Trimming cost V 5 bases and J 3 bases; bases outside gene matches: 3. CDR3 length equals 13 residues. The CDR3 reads CASSLTGGYEQYF. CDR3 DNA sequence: TGTGCCAGCAGCCTTACAGGGGGCTACGAGCAGTACTTC.

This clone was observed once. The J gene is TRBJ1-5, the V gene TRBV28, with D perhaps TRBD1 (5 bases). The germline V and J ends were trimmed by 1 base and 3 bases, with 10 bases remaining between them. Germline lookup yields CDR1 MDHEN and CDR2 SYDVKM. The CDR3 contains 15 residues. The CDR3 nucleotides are TGTGCCAGCAGTTTATTCCCCAGGGACAATCAGCCCCAGCATTTT. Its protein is CASSLFPRDNQPQHF. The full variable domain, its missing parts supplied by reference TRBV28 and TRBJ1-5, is DVKVTQSSRYLVKRTGEKVFLECVQDMDHENMFWYRQDPGLGLRLIYFSYDVKMKEKGDIPEGYSVSREKKERFSLILESASTNQTSMYLCASSLFPRDNQPQHFGDGTRLSIL.

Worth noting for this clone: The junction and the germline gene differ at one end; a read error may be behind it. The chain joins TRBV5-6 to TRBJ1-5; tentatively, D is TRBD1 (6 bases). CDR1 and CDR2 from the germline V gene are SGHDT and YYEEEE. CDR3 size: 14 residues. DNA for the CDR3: TGTGCCAGCAGCTTGGGGACAGCCGGTCAGCCCCAGAATTTT. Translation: CASSLGTAGQPQNF.

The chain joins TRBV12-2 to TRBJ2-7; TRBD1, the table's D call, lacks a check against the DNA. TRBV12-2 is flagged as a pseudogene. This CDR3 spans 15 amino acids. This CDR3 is CASRGRDRVLREQYF. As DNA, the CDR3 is TGTGCAAGTCGCGGCCGGGACAGGGTCCTCCGGGAGCAGTACTTC.

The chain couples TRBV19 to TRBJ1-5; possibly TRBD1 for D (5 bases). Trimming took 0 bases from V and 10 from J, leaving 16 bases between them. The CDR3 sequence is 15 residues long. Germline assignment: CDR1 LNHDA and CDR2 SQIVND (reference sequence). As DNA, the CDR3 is TGTGCCAGTAGTATAGATCATGGACAATTTCAACCCCAGCATTTT. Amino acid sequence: CASSIDHGQFQPQHF.

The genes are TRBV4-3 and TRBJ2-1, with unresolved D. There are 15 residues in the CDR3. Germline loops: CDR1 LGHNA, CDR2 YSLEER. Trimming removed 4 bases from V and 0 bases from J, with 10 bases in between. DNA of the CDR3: TGCGCCAGCAGCCCGTTAGTAAGCTCCTACAATGAGCAGTTCTTC. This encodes CASSPLVSSYNEQFF.

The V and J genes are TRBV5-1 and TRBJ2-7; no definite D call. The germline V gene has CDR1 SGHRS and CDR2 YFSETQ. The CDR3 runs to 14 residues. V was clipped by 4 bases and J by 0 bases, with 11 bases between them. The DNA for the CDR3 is TGCGCCAGCAGCCTGGGCCTTAGCTCCTACGAGCAGTACTTC. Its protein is CASSLGLSSYEQYF.

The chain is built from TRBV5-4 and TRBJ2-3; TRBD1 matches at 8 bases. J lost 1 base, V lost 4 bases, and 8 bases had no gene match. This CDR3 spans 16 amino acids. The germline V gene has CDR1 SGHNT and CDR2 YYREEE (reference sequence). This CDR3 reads CASSQPTGAGTDTQYF. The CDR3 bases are TGTGCCAGCAGCCAACCGACAGGGGCCGGCACAGATACGCAGTATTTT.

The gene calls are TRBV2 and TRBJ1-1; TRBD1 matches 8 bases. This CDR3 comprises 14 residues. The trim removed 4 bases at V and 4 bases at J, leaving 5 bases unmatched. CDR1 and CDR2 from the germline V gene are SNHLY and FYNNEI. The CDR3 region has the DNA TGTGCCAGCAGTGTTGGACAGGGCCTCACTGAAGCTTTCTTT. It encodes CASSVGQGLTEAFF.